The source of this TCR beta chain is a study of cytomegalovirus exposure and HLA in healthy donors. The overall study: Early released data comprised approximately 85 million unique TCRs from HLA-typed donors.

About this clone itself: Its antigen is undetermined.

PCR amplification relied on 60 Vbeta primers (plus 13 Jbeta primers). Sequencing used immunoSEQ multiplex PCR; TCRdb keeps in-frame clones, though not all of them. This table has more than 100,000 clones, 60% to 80% appearing once. Study findings and constraints: In a later analysis, TCR beta V- and J-gene trimming showed a link to a missense DCLRE1C variant. Reported findings show TCR beta sequences accurately forecast HLA-A and HLA-B alleles in most subjects.

CDR3 length: 16 amino acids. The germline gives CDR1 SEHNR, CDR2 FQNEAQ (reference sequence). The V and J ends lost 3 bases and 2 bases, in that order; junction bases with no gene match: 3. The chain has TRBV7-9 and TRBJ2-3; 12 bases match TRBD2. This clonotype originated in a man in his fifties in good health and CMV-seropositive. The specimen sequenced was PBMCs. CDR3 DNA: TGTGCCAGCAGCTTCGGACTAGCGGGGATCACAGATACGCAGTATTTT. Its translation: CASSFGLAGITDTQYF.